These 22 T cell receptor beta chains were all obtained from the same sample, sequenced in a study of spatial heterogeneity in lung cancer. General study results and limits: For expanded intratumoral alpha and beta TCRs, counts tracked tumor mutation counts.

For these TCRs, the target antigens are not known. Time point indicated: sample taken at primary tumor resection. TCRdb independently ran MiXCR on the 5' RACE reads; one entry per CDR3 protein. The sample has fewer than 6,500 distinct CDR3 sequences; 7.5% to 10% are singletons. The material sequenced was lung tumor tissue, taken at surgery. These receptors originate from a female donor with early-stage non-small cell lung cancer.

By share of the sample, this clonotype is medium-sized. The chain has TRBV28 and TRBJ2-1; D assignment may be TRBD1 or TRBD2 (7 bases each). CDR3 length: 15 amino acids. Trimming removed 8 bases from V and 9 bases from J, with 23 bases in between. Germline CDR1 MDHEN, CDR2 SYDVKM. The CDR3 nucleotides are TGTGCCAGCTCCCTGAGGGAGGGGGCGCCCTTTGAGCAGTTCTTC. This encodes CASSLREGAPFEQFF.

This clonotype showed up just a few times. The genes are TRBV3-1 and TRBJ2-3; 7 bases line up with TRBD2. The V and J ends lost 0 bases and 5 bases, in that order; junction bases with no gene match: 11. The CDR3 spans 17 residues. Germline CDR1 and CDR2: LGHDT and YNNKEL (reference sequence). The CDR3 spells CASSQEFSAGALDTQYF. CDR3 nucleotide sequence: TGTGCCAGCAGCCAAGAGTTTTCGGCGGGAGCATTAGATACGCAGTATTTT.

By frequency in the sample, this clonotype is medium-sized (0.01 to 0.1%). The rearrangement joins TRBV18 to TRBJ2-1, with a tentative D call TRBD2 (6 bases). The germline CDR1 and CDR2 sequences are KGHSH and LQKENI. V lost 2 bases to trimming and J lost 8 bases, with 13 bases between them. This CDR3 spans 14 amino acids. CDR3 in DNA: TGTGCCAGCTCACCAATAGCGGCCCTCCATGAGCAGTTCTTC. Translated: CASSPIAALHEQFF.

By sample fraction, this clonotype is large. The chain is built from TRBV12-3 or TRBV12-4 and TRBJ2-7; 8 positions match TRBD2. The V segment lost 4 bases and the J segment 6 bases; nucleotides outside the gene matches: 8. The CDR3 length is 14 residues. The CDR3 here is CASSWSGRALEQYF. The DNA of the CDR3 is TGTGCCAGCAGTTGGTCCGGGAGGGCCCTCGAGCAGTACTTC.

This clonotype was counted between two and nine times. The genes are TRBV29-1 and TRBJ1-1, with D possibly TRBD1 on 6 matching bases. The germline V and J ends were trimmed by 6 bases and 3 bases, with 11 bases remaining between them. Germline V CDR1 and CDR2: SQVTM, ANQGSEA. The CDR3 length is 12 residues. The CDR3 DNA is TGCAGCGTCGCGGGACAATACACTGAAGCTTTCTTT. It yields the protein CSVAGQYTEAFF.

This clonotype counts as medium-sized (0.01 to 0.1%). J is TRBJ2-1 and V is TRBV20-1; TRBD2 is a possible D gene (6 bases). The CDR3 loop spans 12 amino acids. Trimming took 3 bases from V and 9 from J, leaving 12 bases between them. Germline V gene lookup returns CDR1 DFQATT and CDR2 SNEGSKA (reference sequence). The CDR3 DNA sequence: TGCAGTGCTAGTGGGGAGGCTACTGAGCAGTTCTTC. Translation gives CSASGEATEQFF.

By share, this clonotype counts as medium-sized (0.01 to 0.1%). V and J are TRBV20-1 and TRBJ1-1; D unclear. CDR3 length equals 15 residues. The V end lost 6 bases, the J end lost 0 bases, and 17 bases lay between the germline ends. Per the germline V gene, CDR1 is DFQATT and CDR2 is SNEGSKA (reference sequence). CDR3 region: CSAVPRSLMNTEAFF. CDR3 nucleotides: TGCAGTGCGGTCCCGCGCAGTCTCATGAACACTGAAGCTTTCTTT.

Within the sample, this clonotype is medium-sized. CDR3 loop: CAWTQGTIQYF. CDR3 bases: TGTGCCTGGACCCAGGGCACCATTCAGTACTTC. The chain couples TRBV30 to TRBJ2-4, with D possibly TRBD1 on 5 matching bases. The germline gives CDR1 GTSNPN, CDR2 SVGIG (reference sequence). V shed 4 bases and J shed 9 bases, with 10 bases lying between them. The CDR3 is 11 amino acids.

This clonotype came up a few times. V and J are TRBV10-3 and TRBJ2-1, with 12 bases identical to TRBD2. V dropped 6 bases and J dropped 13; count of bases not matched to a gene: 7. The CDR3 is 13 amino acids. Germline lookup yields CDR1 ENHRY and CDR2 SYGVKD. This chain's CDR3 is CAISPTSGGFQFF. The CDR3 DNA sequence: TGTGCCATCAGCCCTACTAGCGGGGGGTTTCAGTTCTTC.

The CDR3 is CASSGGAGDNEQFF. The CDR3 DNA is TGCGCCAGCTCCGGTGGGGCGGGAGATAATGAGCAGTTCTTC. The rearrangement joins TRBV5-1 to TRBJ2-1; TRBD2 matches 7 bases. The trim removed 7 bases at V and 7 bases at J, leaving 11 bases unmatched. This CDR3 has 14 amino acids. Germline assignment: CDR1 SGHRS and CDR2 YFSETQ.

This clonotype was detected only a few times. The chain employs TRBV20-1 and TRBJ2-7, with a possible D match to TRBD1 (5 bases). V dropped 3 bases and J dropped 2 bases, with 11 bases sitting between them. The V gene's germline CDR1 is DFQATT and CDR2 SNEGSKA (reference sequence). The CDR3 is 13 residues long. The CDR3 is CSASKQGPYEQYV. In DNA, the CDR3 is TGCAGTGCTAGTAAGCAGGGTCCCTACGAGCAGTACGTC.

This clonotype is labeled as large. CDR3 nucleotides: TGTGCCAGCAGTAGGAGGGGCGGGACCGGGGAGCTGTTTTTT. Its translation is CASSRRGGTGELFF. The chain combines TRBV27 with TRBJ2-2; a weak D match, TRBD2 (6 bases). The length of the CDR3 is 14 residues. The V end was cut by 5 bases, the J end by 5 bases, with 12 bases between. Germline CDR1 MNHEY, CDR2 SMNVEV (reference sequence).

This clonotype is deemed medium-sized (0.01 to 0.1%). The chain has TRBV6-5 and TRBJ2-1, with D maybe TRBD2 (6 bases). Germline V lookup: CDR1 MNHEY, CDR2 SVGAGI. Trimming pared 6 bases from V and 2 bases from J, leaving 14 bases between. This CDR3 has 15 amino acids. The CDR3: CASRRAGSAYNEQFF. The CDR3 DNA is TGTGCCAGCAGGCGAGCGGGTTCGGCCTACAATGAGCAGTTCTTC.

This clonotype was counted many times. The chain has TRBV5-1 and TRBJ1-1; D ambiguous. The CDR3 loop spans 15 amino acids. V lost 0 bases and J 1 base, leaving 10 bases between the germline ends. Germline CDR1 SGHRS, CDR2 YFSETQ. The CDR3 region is CASSLDGRPNTEAFF. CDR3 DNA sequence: TGCGCCAGCAGCTTGGATGGACGTCCGAACACTGAAGCTTTCTTT.

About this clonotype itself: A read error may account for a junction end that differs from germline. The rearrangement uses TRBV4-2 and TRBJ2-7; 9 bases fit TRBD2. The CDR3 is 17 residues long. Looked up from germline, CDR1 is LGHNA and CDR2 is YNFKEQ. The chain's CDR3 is CASSQEVGGRALNEQHF. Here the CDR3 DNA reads TGTGCCAGCAGCCAAGAAGTCGGCGGGAGGGCCCTGAACGAGCAGCACTTC.

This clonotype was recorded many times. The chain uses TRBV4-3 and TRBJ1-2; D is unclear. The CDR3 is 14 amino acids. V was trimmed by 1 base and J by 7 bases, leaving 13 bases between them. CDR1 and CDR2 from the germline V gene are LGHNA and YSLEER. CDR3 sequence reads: CASSQVGLGVGYTF. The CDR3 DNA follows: TGCGCCAGCAGCCAAGTGGGGTTGGGAGTTGGCTACACCTTC.

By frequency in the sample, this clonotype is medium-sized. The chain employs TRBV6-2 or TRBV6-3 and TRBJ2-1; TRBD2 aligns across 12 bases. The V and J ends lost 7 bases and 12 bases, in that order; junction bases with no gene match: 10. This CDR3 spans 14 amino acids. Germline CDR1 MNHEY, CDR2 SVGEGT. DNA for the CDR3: TGTGCCAGCAAGCCTAGCGGGAGGGCCTCAAGGCAGTTCTTC. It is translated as CASKPSGRASRQFF.

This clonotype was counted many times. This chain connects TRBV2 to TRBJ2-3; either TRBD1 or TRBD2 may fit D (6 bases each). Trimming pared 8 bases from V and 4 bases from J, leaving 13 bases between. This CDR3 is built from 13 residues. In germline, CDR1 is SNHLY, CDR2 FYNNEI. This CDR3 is CASSEGGPDTQYF. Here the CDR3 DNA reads TGTGCCAGCTCGGAGGGGGGCCCAGATACGCAGTATTTT. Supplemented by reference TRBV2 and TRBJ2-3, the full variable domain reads EPEVTQTPSHQVTQMGQEVILRCVPISNHLYFYWYRQILGQKVEFLVSFYNNEISEKSEIFDDQFSVERPDGSNFTLKIRSTKLEDSAMYFCASSEGGPDTQYFGPGTRLTVL.

The CDR3 loop reads CSARPGAGVGAKNIQYF. The CDR3 DNA is TGCAGTGCTAGACCCGGAGCGGGAGTAGGGGCCAAAAACATTCAGTACTTC. The rearrangement uses TRBV20-1 and TRBJ2-4; 8 bases are a match to TRBD2. The germline gives CDR1 DFQATT, CDR2 SNEGSKA (reference sequence). The CDR3 covers 17 residues. V was pared by 2 bases and J by 1 base, with 10 bases of the junction left unmatched.

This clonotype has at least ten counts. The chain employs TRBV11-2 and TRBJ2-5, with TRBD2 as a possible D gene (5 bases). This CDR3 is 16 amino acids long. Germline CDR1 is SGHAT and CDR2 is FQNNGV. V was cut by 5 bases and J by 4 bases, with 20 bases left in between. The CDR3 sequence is CASSPRPGLALETQYF. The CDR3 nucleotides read TGTGCCAGCAGCCCTCGCCCTGGGCTAGCCTTAGAGACCCAGTACTTC.

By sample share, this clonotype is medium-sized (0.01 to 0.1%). This CDR3 reads CASSLRGLYQPQHF. The DNA of the CDR3 is TGTGCCAGCAGTTTGCGGGGGCTGTATCAGCCCCAGCATTTT. The V call is TRBV12-3 or TRBV12-4, the J call TRBJ1-5, with D possibly TRBD1 on 6 matching bases. This CDR3 is 14 amino acids long. V lost 3 bases, J lost 5 bases, and 11 bases lay in between.

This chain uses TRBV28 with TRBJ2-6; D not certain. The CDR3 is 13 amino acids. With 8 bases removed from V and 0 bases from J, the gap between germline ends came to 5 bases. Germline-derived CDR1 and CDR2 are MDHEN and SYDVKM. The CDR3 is CASYSSGANVLTF. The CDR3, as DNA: TGTGCCAGCTACAGCTCTGGGGCCAACGTCCTGACTTTC.